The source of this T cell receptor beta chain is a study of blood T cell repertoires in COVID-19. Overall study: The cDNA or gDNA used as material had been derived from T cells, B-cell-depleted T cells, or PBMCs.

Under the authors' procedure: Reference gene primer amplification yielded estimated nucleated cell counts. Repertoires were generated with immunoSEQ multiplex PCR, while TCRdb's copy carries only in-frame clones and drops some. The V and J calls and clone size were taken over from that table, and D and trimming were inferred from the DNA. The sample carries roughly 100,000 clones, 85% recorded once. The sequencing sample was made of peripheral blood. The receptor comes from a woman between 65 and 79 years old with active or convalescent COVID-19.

CDR3 sequence: CASSDAARVGTDTQYF. The CDR3 bases are TGCGCCAGCAGTGATGCGGCCAGGGTGGGTACAGATACGCAGTATTTT. This chain connects TRBV4-1 to TRBJ2-3; maybe TRBD1 (5 bases). The CDR3 runs to 16 residues. Between the trimmed V and J ends, which lost 6 bases and 3 bases, there was a span of 19 bases. Germline V gives CDR1 MGHRA, CDR2 YSYEKL.